The source of this T cell receptor (beta chain) is a study of human T cells and chemical hapten exposure. Study context: There were per-sample TCR yield variations, arising mainly from small pooled library volume differences.

This clonotype was observed a handful of times. Its antigen is unidentified. Study observations and caveats: Following DPC sensitization, TCRs present above 1 in 1000 frequency showed no change.

Someone pulled total RNA out of unfractionated whole blood. Individual cDNA molecules (in the library) carried attached unique molecular identifiers. Source study methods: 95,638 TCRs per sample was the median, with a range of about 20,000 to 700,000. Via MiXCR, TCRdb re-called the reads, giving one row per CDR3 protein. TCRdb assigned the V and J calls; the authors' analysis was not used. The sample yields about 120,000 distinct CDR3 sequences, less than 10% seen once. The receptor's source is a human donor in good health. Some clones in this sample may be carry-over from other donors' samples. The sequencing input was whole blood.

CDR3 in DNA: TGTGCCAGCAGTGATGCAGGGGGCAATCAGCCCCAGCATTTT. It specifies CASSDAGGNQPQHF. The rearrangement uses TRBV25-1 and TRBJ1-5; a weak D match, TRBD1 (6 bases). The V and J ends lost 3 bases and 2 bases respectively, with 8 bases between them. The CDR3 length is 14 residues. The germline CDR1 and CDR2 sequences are MGHDK and SYGVNS.